This is a list of T cell receptor beta chains from one sample in a study of T cells in Graves' hyperthyroidism and ophthalmopathy. TCRdb recomputed calls from the multiplex PCR reads with MiXCR, one row per CDR3 protein. The sample lists 480,000 or so distinct CDR3 sequences; approximately 48% were seen once. What was sequenced was peripheral blood or thyroid tissue (not recorded which). Every receptor here comes from an adult woman with Graves' disease, either hyperthyroidism or ophthalmopathy (not recorded which). CDR3s include the opening cysteine and the closing phenylalanine or tryptophan. D genes are given only for firm matches. Clone size is not always given. Where it is, it says once, few, many or a class for expanded clones.

d_gene,v_gene,abundance,j_gene,CDR3aa,CDR3nt
NA,TRBV7-2,NA,TRBJ1-3,CASSLSRAGNTIYF,TGTGCCAGCAGCTTATCCAGGGCGGGGAACACCATATATTTT
TRBD2,TRBV20-1,NA,TRBJ2-1,CSAPSGLAGVGEQFF,TGCAGTGCTCCGAGCGGACTAGCGGGAGTCGGGGAGCAGTTCTTC
TRBD1,TRBV10-3,many,TRBJ1-2,CAILTGTGHGYTF,TGTGCCATTCTTACCGGGACAGGGCACGGCTACACCTTC
NA,TRBV10-3,NA,TRBJ1-5,CAISRGETQHF,TGTGCCATCAGCCGGGGGGAGACCCAGCATTTT
NA,TRBV12-3/TRBV12-4,few,TRBJ2-5,CASSFFWAAQQETQYF,TGTGCCAGCAGTTTCTTCTGGGCTGCGCAACAAGAGACCCAGTACTTC
TRBD2,TRBV11-2,NA,TRBJ2-7,CASSYRSTSGYSYEQYF,TGTGCCAGCAGTTACCGTTCGACTAGCGGGTACTCCTACGAGCAGTACTTC
TRBD1,TRBV2,NA,TRBJ2-7,CASRASGQGALSSAYEQYF,TGTGCCAGCCGTGCTAGCGGACAGGGGGCCCTTTCATCGGCCTACGAGCAGTACTTC
NA,TRBV5-1,NA,TRBJ2-6,CASRLGSGTNVLTF,TGCGCCAGCAGGCTTGGATCTGGGACCAACGTCCTGACTTTC
NA,TRBV5-6,NA,TRBJ2-7,CASSLWTGQSYEQYF,TGTGCCAGCAGCTTATGGACTGGACAGTCCTACGAGCAGTACTTC
TRBD1,TRBV3-1,many,TRBJ1-1,CASSQREGQGWTEAFF,TGTGCCAGCAGCCAACGAGAGGGACAGGGGTGGACTGAAGCTTTCTTT
NA,TRBV15,NA,TRBJ1-5,CATSRDMDQPQHF,TGTGCCACCAGCAGAGATATGGATCAGCCCCAGCATTTT
NA,TRBV4-1,many,TRBJ2-7,CASSQVQANSYEQYF,TGCGCCAGCAGCCAAGTGCAGGCGAACTCCTACGAGCAGTACTTC
NA,TRBV29-1,NA,TRBJ2-7,CSVWGLAPYEQYF,TGCAGCGTTTGGGGACTGGCACCCTACGAGCAGTACTTC
NA,TRBV7-9,NA,TRBJ1-2,CASSLGDPRAGGYTF,TGTGCCAGCAGCTTAGGAGACCCACGCGCGGGGGGCTACACCTTC
TRBD1,TRBV6-5,many,TRBJ1-6,CASSITGVLSPLHF,TGTGCCAGCAGTATAACAGGGGTCTTGTCACCCCTCCACTTT
NA,TRBV24-1,NA,TRBJ2-2,CATAPGQKNTGELFF,TGTGCCACAGCCCCCGGACAGAAGAACACCGGGGAGCTGTTTTTT